What follows are 30 T cell receptor beta chains derived from one specimen sequenced in a study of T cell changes during pregnancy in multiple sclerosis (dated 2019 in TCRdb). The library relied on the immunoSEQ multiplex PCR assay. Drawn from immuneACCESS, this table holds only the in-frame rearrangements with V and J called that TCRdb kept. Clones are partly lost; checked studies trace under half to an unresolved V gene and leave the rest unexplained. Present in this sample are 26,000 or so clones, roughly 89% of which were seen just once. Approximately 15% of the sample belongs to the ten largest clones. This sample comprised CD8+ T cells from peripheral blood mononuclear cells, obtained in the second trimester of pregnancy. The receptors derive from a female donor with multiple sclerosis, enrolled in a pregnancy study.

The chain has TRBV28 and TRBJ1-1; D perhaps matches TRBD1 (6 bases). Germline V gene data show CDR1 as MDHEN and CDR2 as SYDVKM. The CDR3 consists of 18 residues. With 3 bases removed from V and 3 bases from J, the gap between germline ends came to 23 bases. CDR3 nucleotide sequence: TGTGCCAGCAGTTTCCCGATTCAAACAGGGTTGGGGGACACTGAAGCTTTCTTT. It codes for CASSFPIQTGLGDTEAFF. The whole variable domain, filled in from reference TRBV28 and TRBJ1-1, reads DVKVTQSSRYLVKRTGEKVFLECVQDMDHENMFWYRQDPGLGLRLIYFSYDVKMKEKGDIPEGYSVSREKKERFSLILESASTNQTSMYLCASSFPIQTGLGDTEAFFGQGTRLTVV.

The chain has TRBV27 and TRBJ1-1; 7 nucleotides agree with TRBD1. The ends lost 5 bases at V and 6 bases at J; junction bases unmatched: 3. CDR1 is MNHEY, CDR2 SMNVEV, per germline (reference sequence). The CDR3 is 12 residues long. The CDR3 region has the DNA TGTGCCAGCAGTAGACAGGGCGCTGAAGCTTTCTTT. Translated: CASSRQGAEAFF.

This clone turned up a few times. The V and J genes are TRBV19 and TRBJ2-3, with D tentatively TRBD1 (6 bases). Germline V lookup: CDR1 LNHDA, CDR2 SQIVND (reference sequence). CDR3 length: 14 residues. With 6 bases removed from V and 3 bases from J, the gap between germline ends came to 13 bases. This CDR3 is CASSPQGFTDTQYF. CDR3 nucleotide sequence: TGTGCCAGTAGCCCCCAGGGGTTTACAGATACGCAGTATTTT.

The chain combines TRBV7-9 with TRBJ1-2; 10 bases agree with TRBD1. CDR3 length: 16 residues. After removal of 5 bases from V and 2 bases from J, the junction contained 8 bases not matched to a gene. Germline V gives CDR1 SEHNR, CDR2 FQNEAQ (reference sequence). CDR3 in DNA: TGTGCCAGCAGCGCCCACCCGACAGGGGGCAACTATGGCTACACCTTC. Translated: CASSAHPTGGNYGYTF.

The J gene is TRBJ1-1, the V gene TRBV4-2, with TRBD1 as a possible D gene (5 bases). Germline CDR1 is LGHNA and CDR2 is YNFKEQ. There are 13 residues in the CDR3. The V and J ends lost 1 base and 5 bases respectively, with 8 bases between them. The CDR3 protein is CASSQGGETEAFF. CDR3 nucleotide sequence: TGTGCCAGCAGCCAAGGGGGGGAAACTGAAGCTTTCTTT.

This chain links TRBV15 with TRBJ2-3; D perhaps matches TRBD2 (6 bases). The CDR3 runs to 16 residues. V was pared by 1 base and J by 5 bases, with 16 bases between. The germline V gene has CDR1 LNHNV and CDR2 YYDKDF (reference sequence). CDR3 residues: CATSRVRNPGEDTQYF. CDR3 coding DNA: TGTGCCACCAGCAGAGTTCGGAACCCGGGGGAAGATACGCAGTATTTT.

The V call is TRBV28, the J call TRBJ2-7; 7 bases match TRBD2. Germline trimming cut 7 bases from V and 2 bases from J; bases unmatched to any gene: 14. The length of the CDR3 is 16 residues. Germline CDR1 is MDHEN and CDR2 is SYDVKM. The CDR3 sequence is CASTPDLTGRAYEQYF. In DNA form, the CDR3 reads TGTGCCAGCACGCCGGACTTAACGGGGAGGGCCTACGAGCAGTACTTC.

V gene TRBV2 combines with J gene TRBJ2-7; D gene uncertain. Per germline, CDR1 SNHLY and CDR2 FYNNEI. Trimming cost V 3 bases and J 7 bases, with 7 bases left between them. This CDR3 is built from 11 residues. This chain's CDR3 is CASSDKLEQYF. As DNA, the CDR3 is TGTGCCAGCAGTGACAAACTGGAGCAGTACTTC.

This clone occurred a few times. V usage is TRBV4-1 and J usage is TRBJ1-1; D might be TRBD1 (6 bases). CDR1 is MGHRA, CDR2 YSYEKL, per germline. The V end lost 1 base, the J end lost 5 bases, and 8 bases lay between the germline ends. The CDR3 loop spans 13 amino acids. CDR3 sequence reads: CASSQAGTTEAFF. For the CDR3, the DNA is TGCGCCAGCAGCCAAGCCGGGACAACTGAAGCTTTCTTT.

In the case of this clone: Mismatch with germline at one junction end may stem from a read error. The rearrangement links TRBV4-1 to TRBJ1-4; maybe TRBD1 (5 bases). This CDR3 spans 11 amino acids. Germline CDR1 and CDR2: MGHRA and YSYEKL. The CDR3 DNA is TGCGCCAGCAGCTCAGCCCAGGGACTTCATTTT. Translation gives CASSSAQGLHF.

The chain joins TRBV29-1 to TRBJ2-3; D perhaps matches TRBD2 (6 bases). Germline values: CDR1 SQVTM, CDR2 ANQGSEA. This CDR3 has 14 amino acids. V was shortened by 4 bases and J by 5 bases, with 16 bases between the two germline ends. CDR3 coding DNA: TGCAGCGTTGTGTGGGGGGTGATTGTAGATACGCAGTATTTT. Translation gives CSVVWGVIVDTQYF.

The chain links TRBV10-3 to TRBJ2-3; D perhaps matches TRBD1 (6 bases). The CDR3 is made up of 15 amino acids. The germline gives CDR1 ENHRY, CDR2 SYGVKD. The V gene lost 6 bases and the J gene lost 2 bases, with 15 bases spanning the gap. This chain's CDR3 is CAIRPWGRNTDTQYF. CDR3 nucleotides: TGTGCCATCAGACCCTGGGGGCGGAACACAGATACGCAGTATTTT.

J is TRBJ2-2 and V is TRBV5-1, with TRBD2 as a possible D gene (6 bases). The CDR3 spans 14 residues. CDR1 and CDR2 from the germline V gene are SGHRS and YFSETQ. V was clipped by 7 bases and J by 0 bases, with 10 bases between them. CDR3 bases: TGCGCCAGCTGCGCGGGAACGAACACCGGGGAGCTGTTTTTT. Its protein is CASCAGTNTGELFF. Supplemented by reference TRBV5-1 and TRBJ2-2, the full variable domain reads KAGVTQTPRYLIKTRGQQVTLSCSPISGHRSVSWYQQTPGQGLQFLFEYFSETQRNKGNFPGRFSGRQFSNSRSEMNVSTLELGDSALYLCASCAGTNTGELFFGEGSRLTVL.

In its sample, this clone was seen once. The V gene is TRBV6-1, the J gene TRBJ2-7, with 8 nucleotides matching TRBD1. This CDR3 has 16 residues. Losses at the gene ends were 4 bases for V and 4 bases for J; bases not matched to a gene: 12. The germline gives CDR1 MNHNS, CDR2 SASEGT. This CDR3 reads CASSAPSRTGFYEQYF. Here the CDR3 DNA reads TGTGCCAGCAGTGCGCCCAGCCGGACAGGGTTTTACGAGCAGTACTTC.

This clone was seen a single time. The chain is built from TRBV27 and TRBJ2-7; TRBD2 aligns across 8 bases. The germline V gene encodes CDR1 MNHEY and CDR2 SMNVEV (reference sequence). This CDR3 region has 15 residues. J was trimmed by 5 bases and V by 2 bases; bases with no gene match: 8. The CDR3 nucleotides are TGTGCCAGCAGTTTACGGCTCGGACTAGCCCACGAGCAGTACTTC. Its translation: CASSLRLGLAHEQYF.

The rearrangement joins TRBV29-1 to TRBJ2-7; TRBD1 matches 10 bases. V lost 4 bases to trimming and J lost 5 bases; unmatched junction nucleotides: 8. The CDR3 extends over 14 amino acids. Germline CDR1 reads SQVTM; CDR2 reads ANQGSEA. As DNA, the CDR3 is TGCAGCGTTGTAACGGGACAGGGGTCGGACGAGCAGTACTTC. Translation: CSVVTGQGSDEQYF.

The rearrangement joins TRBV19 to TRBJ2-3; a weak D match, TRBD2 (6 bases). CDR1 and CDR2 from the germline V gene are LNHDA and SQIVND (reference sequence). The CDR3 has 15 residues. The V gene lost 3 bases and the J gene lost 1 base, with 11 bases spanning the gap. For the CDR3, the DNA is TGTGCCAGTAGTATTGGAGGGCTTGGCACAGATACGCAGTATTTT. Amino acids: CASSIGGLGTDTQYF.

This chain joins TRBV7-9 and TRBJ2-1, with D perhaps TRBD2 (6 bases). Per the germline V gene, CDR1 is SEHNR and CDR2 is FQNEAQ (reference sequence). The germline V and J ends were trimmed by 0 bases and 8 bases, with 14 bases remaining between them. This CDR3 has 15 amino acids. DNA for the CDR3: TGTGCCAGCAGCTTAGCGTTGGCAGCGGGCGATGAGCAGTTCTTC. Translating gives CASSLALAAGDEQFF.

V and J are TRBV14 and TRBJ2-3, with 7 bases matching TRBD1. V lost 3 bases to trimming and J lost 0 bases; unmatched junction nucleotides: 3. The germline gives CDR1 SGHDN, CDR2 FVKESK. The CDR3 covers 15 residues. CDR3 loop: CASSHGQVSTDTQYF. The CDR3 nucleotides are TGTGCCAGCAGCCACGGACAGGTTAGCACAGATACGCAGTATTTT.

The chain couples TRBV7-6 to TRBJ2-1, with TRBD1 matching over 10 bases. From germline, CDR1 is SGHVS and CDR2 FNYEAQ. Trimming at V came to 5 bases and at J to 0 bases, leaving 4 bases not matched to a gene. CDR3 length: 16 residues. The CDR3 reads CASSARTGGSYNEQFF. CDR3 nucleotide sequence: TGTGCCAGCAGCGCTAGGACAGGGGGCTCCTACAATGAGCAGTTCTTC.

This chain uses TRBV9 with TRBJ2-1; D is uncertain. Germline V CDR1 and CDR2: SGDLS, YYNGEE. The V and J ends lost 4 bases and 1 base respectively, with 12 bases between them. The CDR3 runs to 15 residues. CDR3: CASSPSGPSYNEQFF. CDR3 DNA sequence: TGTGCCAGCAGCCCCTCCGGTCCATCCTACAATGAGCAGTTCTTC.

V gene TRBV27 combines with J gene TRBJ2-3; D ambiguous. Germline lookup yields CDR1 MNHEY and CDR2 SMNVEV (reference sequence). V dropped 4 bases and J dropped 4 bases, with 12 bases sitting between them. The length of the CDR3 is 14 residues. The CDR3 region is CASSYGSRADTQYF. The CDR3 DNA is TGTGCCAGCAGTTATGGCAGCCGGGCAGATACGCAGTATTTT.

This rearrangement joins TRBV23-1 to TRBJ2-1; the D gene is possibly TRBD2 (5 bases). TRBV23-1 is an ORF for which the function is uncertain. The CDR3 totals 13 residues. V lost 2 bases to trimming and J lost 3 bases, with 5 bases between them. The CDR3 region has the DNA TGCGCCAGCAGTCAAACTAGCTACAATGAGCAGTTCTTC. Its translation: CASSQTSYNEQFF.

The rearrangement joins TRBV7-2 to TRBJ2-7; TRBD1 matches at 7 bases. The CDR3 has 14 amino acids. With V trimmed by 5 bases and J by 2 bases, 6 bases remained unmatched. Germline loops: CDR1 SGHTA, CDR2 FQGNSA. The CDR3 sequence: CASSPEGGTYEQYF. The CDR3 DNA reads as TGTGCCAGCAGCCCCGAAGGGGGCACCTACGAGCAGTACTTC.

V gene TRBV2 combines with J gene TRBJ1-2; D may be TRBD1 (6 bases). Germline V gene data show CDR1 as SNHLY and CDR2 as FYNNEI. The CDR3 consists of 13 residues. The V gene lost 10 bases and the J gene lost 6 bases, with 18 bases spanning the gap. CDR3 sequence reads: CATPPGAWDGYTF. For the CDR3, the DNA is TGTGCCACCCCGCCAGGGGCGTGGGATGGCTACACCTTC.

The chain recombines TRBV30 with TRBJ2-2; possible D gene TRBD2, 6 bases. V was shortened by 4 bases and J by 3 bases, with 15 bases between the two germline ends. Germline V lookup: CDR1 GTSNPN, CDR2 SVGIG (reference sequence). The length of the CDR3 is 15 residues. The CDR3 loop is CAWNRAGPHTGELFF. In nucleotides, the CDR3 is TGTGCCTGGAATCGTGCGGGACCACACACCGGGGAGCTGTTTTTT.

This clone was seen a single time. This sequence joins TRBV2 and TRBJ2-1; D remains unclear. Trimming took 9 bases from V and 9 from J, leaving 18 bases between them. The CDR3 length is 13 residues. Germline CDR1 is SNHLY and CDR2 is FYNNEI. The CDR3 sequence is CARQLNGRGEQFF. The CDR3 DNA is TGTGCCAGGCAACTCAACGGCCGAGGTGAGCAGTTCTTC.

The CDR3 DNA reads as TGTGCCAGCACCTCAAGAAGGGGCCGAGAGACCCAGTACTTC. The encoded protein is CASTSRRGRETQYF. The chain is built from TRBV6-6 and TRBJ2-5; D is possibly TRBD1 (5 bases). Germline-derived CDR1 and CDR2 are MNHNY and SVGAGI (reference sequence). This CDR3 has 14 residues. V was pared by 7 bases and J by 4 bases, with 16 bases between.

The gene calls are TRBV9 and TRBJ1-3; D gene uncertain. The CDR3 contains 16 residues. The V gene lost 5 bases and the J gene lost 0 bases, with 15 bases spanning the gap. CDR1 is SGDLS, CDR2 YYNGEE, per germline. The CDR3, as DNA: TGTGCCAGCAGTCCCTCGGGGTTTAACTCTGGAAACACCATATATTTT. Its protein is CASSPSGFNSGNTIYF.

The chain has TRBV19 and TRBJ2-5; the D is unclear. The CDR3 length is 14 residues. CDR1 is LNHDA, CDR2 SQIVND, per germline (reference sequence). V dropped 5 bases and J dropped 1 base, with 11 bases sitting between them. CDR3 nucleotides: TGTGCCAGTAGTGAACAGAACACCCAAGAGACCCAGTACTTC. Protein sequence: CASSEQNTQETQYF.